The sequence of this TCR beta chain was determined in a study of blood T cell repertoires in COVID-19. About the research overall: Acute-phase and convalescent COVID-19 samples originated in the United States, Italy and Spain. T cells, B-cell-depleted T cells, or PBMCs supplied cDNA or gDNA.

TCRdb's table, derived via immunoSEQ multiplex PCR, lists solely in-frame clones and lacks some. This table holds about 210,000 clones, approximately 82% found once. V lost 6 bases, J lost 9 bases, and 5 bases stayed unmatched. There are 14 residues in the CDR3. Germline assignment: CDR1 MDHEN and CDR2 SYDVKM. The sequence derives from a woman aged 50 to 65 with acute or convalescent COVID-19. This chain joins TRBV28 and TRBJ1-6, with 10 bases aligning to TRBD1. The specimen was peripheral blood. CDR3 nucleotides: TGTGCCAGCAGACGGGACAGGGGAGGTTCACCCCTCCACTTT. It is translated as CASRRDRGGSPLHF.